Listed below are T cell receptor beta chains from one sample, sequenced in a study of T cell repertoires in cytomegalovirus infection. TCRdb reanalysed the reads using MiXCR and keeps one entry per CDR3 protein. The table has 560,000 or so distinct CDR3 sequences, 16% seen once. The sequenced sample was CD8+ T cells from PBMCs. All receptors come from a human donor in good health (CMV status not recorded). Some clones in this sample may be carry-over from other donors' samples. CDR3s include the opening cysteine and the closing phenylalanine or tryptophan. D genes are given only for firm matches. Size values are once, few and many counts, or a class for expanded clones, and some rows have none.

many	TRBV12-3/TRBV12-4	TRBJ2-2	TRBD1	CASSPLGTGWNTGELFF	TGTGCCAGCAGTCCCTTAGGGACAGGGTGGAACACCGGGGAGCTGTTTTTT
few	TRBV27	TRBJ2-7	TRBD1	CASSTSKTGAGEQYF	TGTGCCAGCAGCACCTCTAAGACAGGGGCGGGCGAGCAGTACTTC
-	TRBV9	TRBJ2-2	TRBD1	CASSDRQGWTNTGELFF	TGTGCCAGCAGCGATCGACAGGGTTGGACGAACACCGGGGAGCTGTTTTTT
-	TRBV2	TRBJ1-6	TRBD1	CASRSPGTGVKSPLHF	TGTGCCAGCAGATCGCCCGGGACAGGGGTAAAGTCACCCCTCCACTTT
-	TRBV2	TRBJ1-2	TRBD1	CAIPGQGPHYGYTF	TGTGCCATTCCGGGACAGGGACCTCACTATGGCTACACCTTC
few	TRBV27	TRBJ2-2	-	CASSFDGSGTGELFF	TGTGCCAGCAGTTTTGACGGGAGTGGCACCGGGGAGCTGTTTTTT
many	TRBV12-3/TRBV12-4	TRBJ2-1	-	CASGEPNEQFF	TGTGCCAGCGGCGAGCCCAATGAGCAGTTCTTC
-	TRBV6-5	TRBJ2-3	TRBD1	CASSFTGTGADTQYF	TGTGCCAGCAGTTTCACCGGGACAGGGGCGGATACGCAGTATTTT
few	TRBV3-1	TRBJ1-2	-	CASSQDLLWDYGYTF	TGTGCCAGCAGCCAAGATTTGTTGTGGGACTATGGCTACACCTTC
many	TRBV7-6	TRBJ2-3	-	CASSLASEDTQYF	TGTGCCAGCAGCTTAGCGAGCGAAGATACGCAGTATTTT
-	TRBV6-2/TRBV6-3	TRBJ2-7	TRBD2	CASSLSRGLANTYEQYF	TGTGCCAGCAGTCTATCTCGCGGACTAGCGAATACCTACGAGCAGTACTTC
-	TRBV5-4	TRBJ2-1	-	CASSLEDYYNEQFF	TGTGCCAGCAGCTTGGAAGACTATTACAATGAGCAGTTCTTC
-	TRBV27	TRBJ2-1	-	CASSRPPAKSSYNEQFF	TGTGCCAGCAGCCGCCCCCCGGCTAAGAGCTCCTACAATGAGCAGTTCTTC
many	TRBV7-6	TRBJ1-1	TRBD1	CASSSRGGDLNTEAFF	TGTGCCAGCAGCTCCAGGGGGGGGGACTTGAACACTGAAGCTTTCTTT
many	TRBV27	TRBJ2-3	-	CASSSAPDLTDTQYF	TGTGCCAGCAGTTCGGCTCCCGACCTCACAGATACGCAGTATTTT
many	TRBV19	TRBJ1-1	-	CASSILYGGTEAFF	TGTGCCAGTAGTATTCTCTACGGTGGCACTGAAGCTTTCTTT
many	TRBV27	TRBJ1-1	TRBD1	CASSPLRDRGLEAFF	TGTGCCAGCAGTCCCCTTCGAGACAGGGGGCTCGAAGCTTTCTTT
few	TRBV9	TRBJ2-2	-	CASSVATARPSNTGELFF	TGTGCCAGCAGCGTAGCGACAGCGAGGCCCTCGAACACCGGGGAGCTGTTTTTT
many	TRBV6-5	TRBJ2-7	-	CASSYQRTYEQYF	TGTGCCAGCAGTTATCAACGGACCTACGAGCAGTACTTC
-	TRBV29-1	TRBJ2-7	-	CSVEDGLEDEQYF	TGCAGCGTTGAGGATGGGCTAGAAGACGAGCAGTACTTC
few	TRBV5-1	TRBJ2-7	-	CASSGEALYEQYF	TGCGCCAGCAGTGGGGAGGCCCTTTACGAGCAGTACTTC
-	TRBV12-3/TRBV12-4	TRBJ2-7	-	CASSRTTAVDDF	TGTGCCAGCAGTCGGACAACAGCGGTGGACGACTTC
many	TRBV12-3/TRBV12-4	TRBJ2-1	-	CASSLSVGAGNEQFF	TGTGCCAGCAGTTTAAGTGTCGGGGCGGGAAATGAGCAGTTCTTC
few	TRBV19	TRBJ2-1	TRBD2	CASSPRRTSDYNEQFF	TGTGCCAGTAGTCCTCGACGGACTAGCGACTACAATGAGCAGTTCTTC
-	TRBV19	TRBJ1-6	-	CASSIAPEGTSPLHF	TGTGCCAGTAGTATAGCTCCGGAGGGGACTTCACCCCTCCACTTT
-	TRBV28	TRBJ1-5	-	CASSFTSNQPQHF	TGTGCCAGCAGTTTCACGAGCAATCAGCCCCAGCATTTT
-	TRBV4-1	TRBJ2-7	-	CASSQDDSSYEQYF	TGCGCCAGCAGCCAAGATGACTCATCCTACGAGCAGTACTTC
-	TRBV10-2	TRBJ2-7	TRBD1	CASSDLARGQYEQYF	TGCGCCAGCAGTGATTTGGCCAGGGGGCAATACGAGCAGTACTTC
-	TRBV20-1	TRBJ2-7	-	CSARDDRSYEQYF	TGCAGTGCTAGAGATGATAGATCGTACGAGCAGTACTTC
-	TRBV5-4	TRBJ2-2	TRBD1	CASSLEGQGPGELFF	TGTGCCAGCAGCTTGGAGGGACAGGGTCCCGGGGAGCTGTTTTTT
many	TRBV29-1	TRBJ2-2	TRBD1	CSVEPQGARTGELFF	TGCAGCGTTGAGCCCCAGGGGGCTCGGACCGGGGAGCTGTTTTTT
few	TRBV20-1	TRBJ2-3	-	CSAREGLAIGPTRRDTQYF	TGCAGTGCTAGAGAGGGGCTAGCGATCGGGCCGACCCGACGGGATACGCAGTATTTT
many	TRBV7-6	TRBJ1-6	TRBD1	CASSDRALNSPLHF	TGTGCCAGCAGCGACAGGGCCTTGAATTCACCCCTCCACTTT
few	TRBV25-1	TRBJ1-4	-	CASSESQGTGTNEKLFF	TGTGCCAGCAGTGAATCCCAGGGCACAGGAACTAATGAAAAACTGTTTTTT